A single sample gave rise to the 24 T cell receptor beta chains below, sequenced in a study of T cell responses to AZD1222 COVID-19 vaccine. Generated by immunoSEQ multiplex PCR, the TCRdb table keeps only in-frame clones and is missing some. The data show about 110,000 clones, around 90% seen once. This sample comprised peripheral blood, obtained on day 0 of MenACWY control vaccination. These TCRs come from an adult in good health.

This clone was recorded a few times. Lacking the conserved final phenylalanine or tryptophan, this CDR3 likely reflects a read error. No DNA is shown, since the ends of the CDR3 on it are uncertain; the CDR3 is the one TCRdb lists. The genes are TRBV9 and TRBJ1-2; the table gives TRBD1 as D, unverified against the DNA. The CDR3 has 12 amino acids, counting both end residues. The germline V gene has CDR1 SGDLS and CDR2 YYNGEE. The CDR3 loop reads CASSEQGSTPNL.

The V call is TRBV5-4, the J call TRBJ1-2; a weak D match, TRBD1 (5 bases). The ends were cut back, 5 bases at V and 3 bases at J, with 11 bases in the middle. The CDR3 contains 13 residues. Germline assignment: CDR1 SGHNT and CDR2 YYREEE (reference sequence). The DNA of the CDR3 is TGTGCCAGCAGGGGACTGGCGGACTATGGCTACACCTTC. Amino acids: CASRGLADYGYTF.

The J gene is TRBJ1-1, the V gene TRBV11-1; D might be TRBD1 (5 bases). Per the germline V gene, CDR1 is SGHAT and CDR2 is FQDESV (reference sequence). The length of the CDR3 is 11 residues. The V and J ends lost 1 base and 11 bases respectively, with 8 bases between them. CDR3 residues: CASSLGGGAFF. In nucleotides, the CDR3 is TGTGCCAGCAGCTTAGGGGGCGGCGCTTTCTTT.

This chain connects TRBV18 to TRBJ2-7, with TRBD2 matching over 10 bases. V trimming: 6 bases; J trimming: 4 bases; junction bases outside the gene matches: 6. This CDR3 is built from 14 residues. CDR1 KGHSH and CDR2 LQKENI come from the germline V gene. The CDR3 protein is CASSPGTSEYEQYF. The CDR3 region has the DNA TGTGCCAGCTCTCCCGGGACTAGCGAATACGAGCAGTACTTC.

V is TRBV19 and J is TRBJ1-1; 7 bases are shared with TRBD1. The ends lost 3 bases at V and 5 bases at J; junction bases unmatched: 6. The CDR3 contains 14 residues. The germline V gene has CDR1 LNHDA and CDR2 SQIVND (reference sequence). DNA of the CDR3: TGTGCCAGTAGTATGGCAGGGGGGATTACTGAAGCTTTCTTT. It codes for CASSMAGGITEAFF. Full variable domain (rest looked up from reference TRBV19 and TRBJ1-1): DGGITQSPKYLFRKEGQNVTLSCEQNLNHDAMYWYRQDPGQGLRLIYYSQIVNDFQKGDIAEGYSVSREKKESFPLTVTSAQKNPTAFYLCASSMAGGITEAFFGQGTRLTVV.

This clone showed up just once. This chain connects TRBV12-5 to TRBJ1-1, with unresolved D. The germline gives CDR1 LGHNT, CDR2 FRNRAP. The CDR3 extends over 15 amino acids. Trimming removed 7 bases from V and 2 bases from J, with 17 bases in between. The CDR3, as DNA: TGTGCTAGTGCCCGGTGGGAAGGTATAAACACTGAAGCTTTCTTT. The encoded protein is CASARWEGINTEAFF.

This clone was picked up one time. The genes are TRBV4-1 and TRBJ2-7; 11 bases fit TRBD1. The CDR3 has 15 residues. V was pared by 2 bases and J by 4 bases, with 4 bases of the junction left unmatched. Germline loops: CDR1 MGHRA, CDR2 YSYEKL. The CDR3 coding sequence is TGCGCCAGCAGCCAACCAGGGACAGGGGGTTACGAGCAGTACTTC. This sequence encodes CASSQPGTGGYEQYF.

This CDR3 reads CASSRAGPRGEQYF. The CDR3 region has the DNA TGTGCCAGCAGCCGGGCGGGACCTAGGGGCGAGCAGTACTTC. The chain couples TRBV7-9 to TRBJ2-7, with D possibly being TRBD2 (6 bases). V was pared by 5 bases and J by 6 bases, with 17 bases between. The CDR3 totals 14 residues. CDR1 and CDR2 (germline): SEHNR, FQNEAQ (reference sequence).

CDR3 coding DNA: TGTGCCAGCAGTTTAGAGGCAGGGATCGGAGTTTTGCTGTCACCCCTCCACTTT. Translated: CASSLEAGIGVLLSPLHF. J is TRBJ1-6 and V is TRBV28; tentative D call: TRBD1 (5 bases). Per the germline V gene, CDR1 is MDHEN and CDR2 is SYDVKM. The CDR3 extends over 18 amino acids. The V gene lost 2 bases and the J gene lost 10 bases, with 24 bases spanning the gap.

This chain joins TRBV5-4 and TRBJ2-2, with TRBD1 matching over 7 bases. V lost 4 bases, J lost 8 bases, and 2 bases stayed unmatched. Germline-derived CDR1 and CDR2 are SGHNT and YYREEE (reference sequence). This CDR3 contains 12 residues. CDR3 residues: CASSNRGGELFF. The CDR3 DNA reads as TGTGCCAGCAGCAACAGGGGTGGGGAGCTGTTTTTT.

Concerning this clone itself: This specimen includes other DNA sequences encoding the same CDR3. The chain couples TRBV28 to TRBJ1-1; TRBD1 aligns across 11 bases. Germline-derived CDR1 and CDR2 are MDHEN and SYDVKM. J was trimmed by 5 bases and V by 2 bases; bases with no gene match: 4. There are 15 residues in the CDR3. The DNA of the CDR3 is TGTGCCAGCAGTTTAGTAGGGACAGGGGGTACTGAAGCTTTCTTT. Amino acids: CASSLVGTGGTEAFF.

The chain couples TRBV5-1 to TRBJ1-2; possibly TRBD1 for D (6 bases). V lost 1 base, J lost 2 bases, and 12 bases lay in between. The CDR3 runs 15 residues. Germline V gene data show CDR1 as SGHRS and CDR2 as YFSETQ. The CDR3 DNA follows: TGCGCCAGCAGCTTGCGTCCAGGGGAGAACTATGGCTACACCTTC. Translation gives CASSLRPGENYGYTF.

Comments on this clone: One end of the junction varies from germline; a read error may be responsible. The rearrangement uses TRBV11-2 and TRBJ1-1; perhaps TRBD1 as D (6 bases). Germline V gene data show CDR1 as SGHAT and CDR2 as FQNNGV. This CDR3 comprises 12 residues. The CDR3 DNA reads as TGTGCCAGCAGTCGACAGGCTTTGAAAGGAGACTTT. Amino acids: CASSRQALKGDF.

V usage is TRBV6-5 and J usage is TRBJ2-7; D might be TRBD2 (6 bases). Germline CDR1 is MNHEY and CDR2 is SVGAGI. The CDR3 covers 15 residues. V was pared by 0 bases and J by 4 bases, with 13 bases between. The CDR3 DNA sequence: TGTGCCAGCAGTTACTCCGGGTTCGGGAGTTACGAGCAGTACTTC. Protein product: CASSYSGFGSYEQYF.

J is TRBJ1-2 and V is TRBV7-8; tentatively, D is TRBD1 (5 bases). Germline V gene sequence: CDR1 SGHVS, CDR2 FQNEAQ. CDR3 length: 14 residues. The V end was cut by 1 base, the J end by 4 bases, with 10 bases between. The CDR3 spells CASSLGGDSYGYTF. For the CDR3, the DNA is TGTGCCAGCAGCTTAGGGGGGGATAGCTATGGCTACACCTTC.

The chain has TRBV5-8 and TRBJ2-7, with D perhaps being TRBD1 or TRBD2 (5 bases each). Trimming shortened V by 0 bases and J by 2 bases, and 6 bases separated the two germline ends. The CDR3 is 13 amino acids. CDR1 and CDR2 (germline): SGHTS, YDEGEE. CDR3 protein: CASSLGDPYEQYF. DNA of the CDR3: TGTGCCAGCAGCTTGGGGGACCCCTACGAGCAGTACTTC.

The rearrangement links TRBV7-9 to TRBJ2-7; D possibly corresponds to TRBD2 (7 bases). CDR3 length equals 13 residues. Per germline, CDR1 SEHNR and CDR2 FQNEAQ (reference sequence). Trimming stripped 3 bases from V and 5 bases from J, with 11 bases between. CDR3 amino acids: CASSLGGLNEQYF. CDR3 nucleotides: TGTGCCAGCAGCTTGGGGGGGCTAAACGAGCAGTACTTC.

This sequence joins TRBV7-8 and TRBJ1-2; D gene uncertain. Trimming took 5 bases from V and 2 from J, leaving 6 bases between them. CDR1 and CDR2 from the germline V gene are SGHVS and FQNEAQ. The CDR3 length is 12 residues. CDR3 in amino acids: CASSRENYGYTF. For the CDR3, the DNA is TGTGCCAGCAGCAGAGAGAACTATGGCTACACCTTC.

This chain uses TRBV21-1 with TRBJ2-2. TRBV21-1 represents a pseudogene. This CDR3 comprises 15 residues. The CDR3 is CASTINGWGTGELFF. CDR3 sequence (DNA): TGTGCCAGCACTATCAACGGTTGGGGCACCGGGGAGCTGTTTTTT.

In nucleotides, the CDR3 is TGTGCCAGCAGTATGAAAGGTTGGGGGGGGCCTCGGAAGGCAGAGACCCAGTACTTC. Its translation is CASSMKGWGGPRKAETQYF. The V call is TRBV28, the J call TRBJ2-5; tentative D call: TRBD2 (7 bases). CDR1 and CDR2 (germline): MDHEN, SYDVKM. The CDR3 is 19 amino acids. Trimming took off 5 bases at V and 4 bases at J, with 29 bases between the two ends.

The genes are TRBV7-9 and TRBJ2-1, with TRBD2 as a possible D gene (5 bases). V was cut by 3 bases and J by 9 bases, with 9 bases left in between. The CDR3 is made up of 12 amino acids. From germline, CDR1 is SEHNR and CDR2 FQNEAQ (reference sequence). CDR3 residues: CASSLHGGEQFF. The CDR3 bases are TGTGCCAGCAGCTTGCACGGAGGTGAGCAGTTCTTC.

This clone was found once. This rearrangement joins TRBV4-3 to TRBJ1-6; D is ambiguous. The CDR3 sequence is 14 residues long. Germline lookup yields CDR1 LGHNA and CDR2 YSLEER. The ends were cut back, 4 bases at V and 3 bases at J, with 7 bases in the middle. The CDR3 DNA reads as TGCGCCAGCAGCCCGGCCCGCTATAATTCACCCCTCCACTTT. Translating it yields CASSPARYNSPLHF.

The CDR3 here is CSVHPPGAVGYTF. CDR3 DNA sequence: TGCAGCGTTCACCCCCCGGGGGCAGTTGGCTACACCTTC. The V call is TRBV29-1, the J call TRBJ1-2, with D maybe TRBD1 (6 bases). CDR3 length equals 13 residues. Germline V CDR1 and CDR2: SQVTM, ANQGSEA. V lost 5 bases to trimming and J lost 7 bases, with 17 bases between them. Together with reference TRBV29-1 and TRBJ1-2, the CDR3 gives the full variable domain: SAVISQKPSRDICQRGTSLTIQCQVDSQVTMMFWYRQQPGQSLTLIATANQGSEATYESGFVIDKFPISRPNLTFSTLTVSNMSPEDSSIYLCSVHPPGAVGYTFGSGTRLTVV.

The CDR3 here is CASGPLQGALEQFF. DNA for the CDR3: TGCGCCAGCGGGCCGTTGCAGGGGGCGCTTGAGCAGTTCTTC. This sequence joins TRBV5-1 and TRBJ2-1; 8 bases match TRBD1. In germline, CDR1 is SGHRS, CDR2 YFSETQ. V lost 7 bases to trimming and J lost 9 bases; unmatched junction nucleotides: 12. The CDR3 sequence is 14 residues long.